These T cell receptor beta chains were read from a single sample in a study of blood T cell repertoires in COVID-19. Sequencing was performed with immunoSEQ multiplex PCR; in TCRdb, only in-frame clones are kept and a portion is missing. The profile shows 200,000 or so clones, about 86% of them singletons. The specimen was PBMCs or T cells enriched from blood (not recorded which). The receptor source for this set is a man in his forties who had recovered from COVID-19. Both conserved end residues are part of each CDR3. A D gene is named only where the DNA matches it firmly. Clone size is shown for a subset of rows, as once, few, many or a class of expanded clone.

v_gene	d_gene	j_gene	abundance	CDR3aa	CDR3nt
TRBV30	TRBD1	TRBJ1-3	NA	CAWNMDRGIRTTIYF	TGTGCCTGGAACATGGACAGGGGCATCCGAACCACCATATATTTT
TRBV27	TRBD1	TRBJ2-5	NA	CASGRDRGETQYF	TGTGCCAGCGGGAGGGACAGGGGAGAGACCCAGTACTTC
TRBV6-1	NA	TRBJ1-2	NA	CASSEAYGSYGYTF	TGTGCCAGCAGTGAAGCATATGGGAGCTATGGCTACACCTTC
TRBV11-2	NA	TRBJ1-6	once	CASSLDLVSPLHF	TGTGCCAGCAGCTTAGATCTTGTATCACCCCTCCACTTT
TRBV14	NA	TRBJ2-5	NA	CASSPANRQTQYF	TGTGCCAGCAGCCCGGCCAACAGACAGACCCAGTACTTC
TRBV29-1	NA	TRBJ2-7	NA	CSVGGNYEQYF	TGCAGCGTTGGTGGCAACTACGAGCAGTACTTC
TRBV5-1	NA	TRBJ2-7	NA	CASSSWVGASSYEQYF	TGCGCCAGCAGCTCTTGGGTGGGGGCGAGCTCCTACGAGCAGTACTTC
TRBV19	TRBD2	TRBJ2-1	NA	CASRHLAGGSYNEQFF	TGTGCCAGTAGACATCTAGCGGGGGGGTCCTACAATGAGCAGTTCTTC
TRBV4-1	TRBD2	TRBJ2-3	NA	CASSQDMGLAGGTQYF	TGCGCCAGCAGCCAAGATATGGGACTAGCGGGGGGTACGCAGTATTTT
TRBV27	NA	TRBJ1-6	NA	CASSAAQGPINSPLHF	TGTGCCAGCAGTGCTGCACAGGGACCCATCAATTCACCCCTCCACTTT
TRBV28	NA	TRBJ2-5	once	CASSLYGGETQYF	TGTGCCAGCAGTTTATATGGGGGCGAAACCCAGTACTTC
TRBV6-1	TRBD2	TRBJ2-5	NA	CASSDLGTSVETQYF	TGTGCCAGCAGTGACCTGGGGACTAGCGTTGAGACCCAGTACTTC
TRBV5-1	NA	TRBJ2-5	NA	CASTEHGRGEGETQYF	TGCGCCAGCACCGAACACGGACGGGGAGAAGGAGAGACCCAGTACTTC
TRBV9	NA	TRBJ2-3	NA	CASSVRDAKDTQYF	TGTGCCAGCAGCGTCCGAGATGCTAAAGATACGCAGTATTTT